These T cell receptor beta chains were read from a single sample in a study of OX40 agonist ivuxolimab in advanced cancers. The data were produced by immunoSEQ multiplex PCR, yet TCRdb's version contains in-frame clones alone and is incomplete. This sample yields 20,000 to 25,000 clones, of which about 85% are seen a single time; 16% belongs to the top ten. The sample in question was CD4+ or CD8+ T cells sorted from blood, obtained in a trial of the OX40 agonist ivuxolimab. These receptors were taken from an adult with an advanced solid tumor such as melanoma, head and neck, liver or kidney cancer. Each CDR3 is given with its conserved first and last residue. A D gene is named only where the DNA matches it firmly. Not every row has a clone size; where given, it reads once, few, many or a size class.

clone_size d_call j_call v_call cdr3_aa cdr3_nt
- - TRBJ2-3 TRBV4-3 CASSQGLGVTPDTQYF TGCGCCAGCAGCCAAGGACTAGGAGTAACTCCAGATACGCAGTATTTT
- - TRBJ2-5 TRBV14 CASSQEGRRNQETQYF TGTGCCAGCAGCCAAGAGGGACGTAGGAACCAAGAGACCCAGTACTTC
- - TRBJ2-7 TRBV4-3 CASSRDSGSGEQYF TGCGCCAGCAGCCGGGACTCCGGGAGTGGCGAGCAGTACTTC
- - TRBJ1-3 TRBV13 CASSLGVSGNTIYF TGTGCCAGCAGCTTGGGGGTTTCGGGAAACACCATATATTTT
- TRBD1 TRBJ1-1 TRBV5-1 CASSLARGDTEAFF TGCGCCAGCAGCTTGGCCAGGGGGGACACTGAAGCTTTCTTT
- - TRBJ1-1 TRBV9 CASSGGGMAPEAFF TGTGCCAGCAGCGGTGGGGGAATGGCACCTGAAGCTTTCTTT
once - TRBJ1-1 TRBV5-3 CASSFLTEAFF TGTGCCAGCAGCTTTCTCACTGAAGCTTTCTTT
- TRBD1 TRBJ1-6 TRBV4-3 CASSQEFPGQGALNYSPLHF TGCGCCAGCAGCCAAGAGTTCCCGGGACAGGGGGCGCTGAACTATTCACCCCTCCACTTT
- TRBD1 TRBJ1-1 TRBV18 CASSTGTGGTEAFF TGTGCCAGCTCAACCGGGACAGGGGGCACTGAAGCTTTCTTT
- TRBD1 TRBJ2-7 TRBV5-1 CASSSYGTGAYEQYF TGCGCCAGCAGCTCATACGGGACAGGGGCGTACGAGCAGTACTTC
once TRBD1 TRBJ1-4 TRBV18 CASSPDREANEKLFF TGTGCCAGCTCACCAGACAGGGAAGCTAATGAAAAACTGTTTTTT
- - TRBJ2-1 TRBV7-9 CASTTVDMYNEQFF TGTGCCAGCACCACCGTAGACATGTACAATGAGCAGTTCTTC
- TRBD2 TRBJ2-5 TRBV5-1 CASSLRPAGGLRGTQYF TGCGCCAGCAGCTTGCGCCCCGCGGGGGGGCTAAGGGGGACCCAGTACTTC
- TRBD2 TRBJ2-1 TRBV14 CASSQDLAGVGNEQFF TGTGCCAGCAGCCAAGATCTCGCGGGAGTCGGCAATGAGCAGTTCTTC
- - TRBJ1-1 TRBV19 CASSIQAGLMNTEAFF TGTGCCAGTAGCATCCAAGCAGGTCTTATGAACACTGAAGCTTTCTTT
- - TRBJ2-7 TRBV6-5 CASGSPTYEQYF TGTGCCAGCGGGTCTCCTACCTACGAGCAGTACTTC
- TRBD1 TRBJ1-5 TRBV19 CASSIAQGSYSNQPQHF TGTGCCAGTAGTATAGCACAGGGGTCCTATAGCAATCAGCCCCAGCATTTT
medium-sized - TRBJ1-5 TRBV6-1 CATLGGNNQPQHF TGTGCCACCCTGGGGGGTAACAATCAGCCCCAGCATTTT
- - TRBJ1-1 TRBV12-5 CASGLVLGSQGWDTEAFF TGTGCTAGTGGTTTGGTACTAGGATCGCAGGGTTGGGACACTGAAGCTTTCTTT
- TRBD1 TRBJ2-2 TRBV9 CASSTRDRVGTGELFF TGTGCCAGCAGCACCCGGGACAGGGTAGGCACCGGGGAGCTGTTTTTT
- - TRBJ1-1 TRBV5-6 CASSLVLQGAEAFF TGTGCCAGCAGCTTGGTTCTACAAGGCGCTGAAGCTTTCTTT
- TRBD1 TRBJ1-1 TRBV7-2 CASSRTGGEAFF TGTGCCAGCAGCCGGACAGGGGGTGAAGCTTTCTTT
- - TRBJ2-7 TRBV11-2 CASSLALPEQYF TGTGCCAGCAGCTTAGCTCTCCCCGAGCAGTACTTC
- - TRBJ2-1 TRBV7-9 CASSPPSNSYNEQFF TGTGCCAGCAGCCCTCCTAGTAACTCCTACAATGAGCAGTTCTTC
- - TRBJ2-7 TRBV28 CASSPARVYEQYF TGTGCCAGCAGTCCGGCCAGGGTCTACGAGCAGTACTTC
few TRBD2 TRBJ2-7 TRBV5-4 CASSKSGRLTYEQYF TGTGCCAGCAGCAAGAGCGGGAGGCTGACCTACGAGCAGTACTTC
- - TRBJ1-1 TRBV9 CASSVDSTVNTEAFF TGTGCCAGCAGCGTAGACTCCACGGTGAACACTGAAGCTTTCTTT
- TRBD1 TRBJ2-3 TRBV6-1 CASHSLDREADTQYF TGTGCCAGCCATTCCTTGGACAGGGAGGCAGATACGCAGTATTTT
- - TRBJ1-1 TRBV6-5 CASSSGRTVEAFF TGTGCCAGCAGTTCCGGGAGGACAGTTGAAGCTTTCTTT
once - TRBJ2-7 TRBV11-2 CASSLDPRSSYEQYF TGTGCCAGCAGCTTAGATCCTCGAAGCTCCTACGAGCAGTACTTC
- - TRBJ2-1 TRBV2 CASTVLDRYNEQFF TGTGCCAGCACAGTACTAGACAGGTACAATGAGCAGTTCTTC
- TRBD2 TRBJ2-5 TRBV14 CASSPLAGGPFETQYF TGTGCCAGCAGCCCCCTAGCGGGGGGGCCCTTTGAGACCCAGTACTTC
- - TRBJ2-1 TRBV14 CASSAASPGVGWYNEQFF TGTGCCAGCAGCGCCGCTAGTCCGGGGGTAGGTTGGTACAATGAGCAGTTCTTC
- - TRBJ2-7 TRBV11-2 CASVDSILYEQYF TGTGCCAGCGTAGACAGTATATTATACGAGCAGTACTTC
- - TRBJ1-2 TRBV7-2 CASSKRGDGYTF TGTGCCAGCAGCAAAAGGGGGGATGGCTACACCTTC
- - TRBJ2-7 TRBV11-2 CASSPGDEQYF TGTGCCAGCAGCCCGGGTGACGAGCAGTACTTC
- - TRBJ2-7 TRBV19 CASSGLSYEQYF TGTGCCAGTAGTGGTCTATCCTACGAGCAGTACTTC
- - TRBJ2-2 TRBV5-6 CASSSDGGTGELFF TGTGCCAGCAGCTCGGACGGGGGTACCGGGGAGCTGTTTTTT
- - TRBJ1-4 TRBV7-2 CAEAGGPNEKLFF TGTGCCGAGGCGGGAGGCCCTAATGAAAAACTGTTTTTT
- TRBD1 TRBJ1-1 TRBV5-1 CASSFGQGEGAFF TGCGCCAGCAGCTTCGGACAGGGAGAGGGGGCTTTCTTT